This TCR beta chain was retrieved from a study of Ad26.COV2.S vaccination and SARS-CoV-2 variants. Profiled with immunoSEQ multiplex PCR; TCRdb holds only in-frame clones, not every one. The sample consists of 300,000 to 400,000 clones, around 84% of them appearing once. Treatment reported: over 15 received Ad26.COV2.S at low or high dose, single or two shots; roughly five received placebo; per-sample allocation not given. At day 63 after the first vaccine or placebo injection, samples were drawn. This CDR3 comprises 14 residues. V dropped 8 bases and J dropped 8 bases, with 18 bases sitting between them. Germline V gives CDR1 KGHSH, CDR2 LQKENI. Study observations and caveats: Possible underestimation of total T cell responses by the TCR breadth and depth analyses was noted. Across vaccine and placebo recipients, the breadth of non-spike TCRs was similar. Placebo recipients had lower spike-specific TCR breadth than vaccine recipients.

Of note for this clone: Its target is not known.

Sample: peripheral blood, taken in a trial of Ad26.COV2.S vaccine versus placebo. The V and J genes are TRBV18 and TRBJ1-4; D possibly corresponds to TRBD1 (6 bases). This receptor was obtained from a person between 18 and 65 years old who received the Ad26.COV2.S COVID-19 vaccine or a placebo. Written as DNA, the CDR3 is TGTGCCAGCCGACCGACAGGCGGGCAAGAAAAACTGTTTTTT. This encodes CASRPTGGQEKLFF.